Listed below are T cell receptor beta chains from one sample, sequenced in a study of cytomegalovirus exposure and HLA in healthy donors. The protocol was immunoSEQ multiplex PCR, while the TCRdb copy is restricted to in-frame clones and leaves out a portion. The sample comprises roughly 120,000 clones, around 83% of which are singletons, and less than 3% rests with the top ten. The sample comprised PBMCs. The receptors derive from a woman in her fifties or sixties in good health and CMV-seropositive. CDR3s include the opening cysteine and the closing phenylalanine or tryptophan. D genes are given only for firm matches. Not all rows give a size; the values are once, few, many and, for expanded clones, a class.

D gene	J gene	clone size	V gene	CDR3 protein	CDR3 DNA
TRBD2	TRBJ2-5	-	TRBV2	CASTSLAGGQTQYF	TGTGCCAGCACCTCACTAGCGGGAGGACAGACCCAGTACTTC
-	TRBJ1-5	-	TRBV2	CASRQQAPLLRGNSQPQHF	TGTGCCAGCAGACAACAGGCGCCACTCCTTCGGGGGAATAGTCAGCCCCAGCATTTT
-	TRBJ1-3	-	TRBV10-3	CATIQGNTIYF	TGTGCCACCATTCAGGGGAACACCATATATTTT
TRBD1	TRBJ2-7	-	TRBV6-1	CASSRQGAGYEQYF	TGTGCCAGCAGTAGACAGGGGGCTGGCTACGAGCAGTACTTC
-	TRBJ1-2	-	TRBV28	CASSSMAGRGIYGYTF	TGTGCCAGCAGTTCAATGGCGGGAAGGGGTATCTACGGCTACACCTTC
-	TRBJ2-7	-	TRBV2	CASSDSYQVSYEQYF	TGTGCCAGCAGTGATAGCTATCAAGTCTCCTACGAGCAGTACTTC
-	TRBJ2-7	once	TRBV6-5	CASSRNDGISYEQYF	TGTGCCAGCAGCCGAAATGACGGGATCTCCTACGAGCAGTACTTC
TRBD2	TRBJ2-1	once	TRBV30	CAWTSGRYYEQFF	TGTGCCTGGACGAGCGGGAGGTATTATGAGCAGTTCTTC
-	TRBJ1-3	once	TRBV18	CASSPGSSGNTIYF	TGTGCCAGCTCACCGGGCAGCTCTGGAAACACCATATATTTT
TRBD2	TRBJ2-7	few	TRBV7-9	CSSSLGGDGAYEQYF	TGTTCCAGCAGCTTGGGGGGGGACGGAGCCTACGAGCAGTACTTC
-	TRBJ2-7	-	TRBV5-1	CASSRLGGGDEQYF	TGCGCCAGCAGCCGACTAGGGGGAGGGGACGAGCAGTACTTC
TRBD2	TRBJ2-7	-	TRBV6-5	CASSYRLAGGYEQYF	TGTGCCAGCAGTTACCGACTAGCGGGAGGTTACGAGCAGTACTTC
-	TRBJ2-7	-	TRBV6-5	CASSRDKSSYEQYF	TGTGCCAGCAGTAGAGACAAAAGCTCCTACGAGCAGTACTTC
-	TRBJ2-7	-	TRBV28	CASSLSLYEQYF	TGTGCCAGCAGTTTATCCCTCTACGAGCAGTACTTC
-	TRBJ2-3	-	TRBV5-1	CASSLAYPPTDTQYF	TGCGCCAGCAGCTTGGCGTATCCCCCCACAGATACGCAGTATTTT
TRBD1	TRBJ1-1	-	TRBV29-1	CSVSLRDRGSEAFF	TGCAGCGTTTCCCTCCGGGACAGGGGGTCTGAAGCTTTCTTT
-	TRBJ2-1	-	TRBV7-9	CASSLMIIQRGNNEQFF	TGTGCCAGCAGCTTAATGATCATCCAAAGAGGTAACAATGAGCAGTTCTTC
-	TRBJ2-1	-	TRBV9	CASTRDSNEQFF	TGTGCCAGCACGCGCGACAGCAATGAGCAGTTCTTC
TRBD1	TRBJ1-2	-	TRBV4-2	CASSHDRTGGYGYTF	TGTGCCAGCAGCCACGATCGGACAGGGGGCTATGGCTACACCTTC
TRBD2	TRBJ2-6	once	TRBV9	CASSVANTGGYAGANVLTF	TGTGCCAGCAGCGTAGCTAACACGGGAGGGTATGCTGGGGCCAACGTCCTGACTTTC
-	TRBJ1-5	-	TRBV18	CASSPPGMEGNQPQHF	TGTGCCAGCTCACCACCCGGGATGGAAGGCAATCAGCCCCAGCATTTT
TRBD1	TRBJ2-5	-	TRBV9	CASSVGDSQETQYF	TGTGCCAGCAGCGTAGGGGACAGCCAAGAGACCCAGTACTTC
TRBD1	TRBJ1-5	-	TRBV4-1	CASSQDSPGQGRQPQHF	TGCGCCAGCAGCCAAGATTCGCCGGGACAGGGTAGACAGCCCCAGCATTTT
-	TRBJ2-1	-	TRBV7-9	CASSFAINEQFF	TGTGCCAGCAGCTTCGCTATCAATGAGCAGTTCTTC
-	TRBJ2-7	-	TRBV5-1	CASSPSTGTLSYEQYF	TGCGCCAGCAGCCCGTCCACCGGGACTCTTTCCTACGAGCAGTACTTC
-	TRBJ1-1	once	TRBV9	CASSAQGGLNTEAFF	TGTGCCAGCAGCGCGCAAGGCGGATTGAACACTGAAGCTTTCTTT
TRBD1	TRBJ2-5	-	TRBV28	CASSLGQQETQYF	TGTGCCAGCAGTCTGGGACAGCAAGAGACCCAGTACTTC
-	TRBJ1-1	-	TRBV4-1	CASSQGQNTEAFF	TGCGCCAGCAGCCAAGGACAGAACACTGAAGCTTTCTTT
-	TRBJ1-5	few	TRBV6-6	CATLEQANVRQPQHF	TGTGCCACCTTGGAACAGGCTAATGTTCGTCAGCCCCAGCATTTT